The entry that follows covers one T cell receptor (beta chain) sequence. The antigen this receptor binds is unknown. Per-base qualities were not stored, and no clone one base away is much larger. Enrolling through a virtual design, the prospective study's participants ranged in age from roughly 18 to 89 years and lived across 24 United States geographic areas. To assign participants to cohorts, the prospective study relied on clinical history that participants themselves reported in a screening survey and a study questionnaire. In the prospective study, whole blood, serum and a nasopharyngeal or oropharyngeal swab were collected from each participant by mobile phlebotomists. Additional blood draws and questionnaires over an approximately two-month period could optionally be provided by prospective study participants. Prospective study blood samples were shipped either frozen or at room temperature before DNA extraction.

The entry originates in a study of blood T cell repertoires in COVID-19 (dated by TCRdb to between 2020 and 2021). Concerning the study at large: Collaborator samples came from the United States, Italy and Spain and covered acute and convalescent phases of COVID-19. The material from the prospective study consisted of cDNA or gDNA derived from T cells, B-cell-depleted T cells, or PBMCs. Deeply sampled blood TCRbeta repertoires from subjects exposed to, actively infected with, or recovered from COVID-19 were included in the dataset. The repertoires were made available in a free public database intended to serve as a resource for research on the immune response to SARS-CoV-2. Samples came from the ongoing ImmuneRACE study (first 160 participants) plus 1,254 subjects from 6 global collaborators. A de-identified subject ID, COVID-19 status, age in years and sex were almost always included in the sample metadata. Where available, HLA class I and class II types were taken from metadata supplied by the sample provider and were not determined by assay-based typing.

The immunoSEQ Assay, a bias-controlled multiplex PCR, was used to amplify TCRbeta CDR3 regions from genomic DNA. The study's processing was this. Within the assay, amplification of reference gene primers was used to estimate how many nucleated cells each sample contained. To quantify the absolute abundance of each unique TCRbeta CDR3 rearrangement, sequence reads were collapsed and filtered. Productive Simpson clonality was computed per sample as the square root of Simpson's diversity index over productive rearrangements. This immuneACCESS table, as held by TCRdb, lists in-frame sequences with V and J called but not all clones. Of the missing ones, under half trace to an unresolved V gene in checked studies; the others have no known cause. V, J and clone size were drawn from that table, and D and trimming were deduced from the DNA. The sample table contains around 230,000 clones; only one count was recorded for 86% of them. About 4% of the sample goes to the ten largest clones.

Study-wide conclusions, independent of this receptor: The quantity of clinical and demographic metadata differed by source and by participant and was supplied without curation.

Sequences SGHVS (CDR1) and FQNEAQ (CDR2) are obtained from the germline V gene. The CDR3, from cysteine to phenylalanine, totals 16 residues. Of all the DNA, just the CDR3 is kept, 48 bases in frame from base 1. V is trimmed back by 4 bases and J by 6 bases, and the junction contains 9 bases that no gene match accounts for. Recombination joined TRBV7-8 with TRBJ1-2; TRBD1 fits 12 bases in the junction. Sequenced: PBMCs or T cells enriched from blood (not recorded which). The receptor comes from a woman aged 40 to 50 with acute COVID-19. The CDR3 has the sequence CASSSGPGQGANGYTF. The sequenced DNA: TGTGCCAGCAGCTCAGGCCCGGGACAGGGGGCTAATGGCTACACCTTC.